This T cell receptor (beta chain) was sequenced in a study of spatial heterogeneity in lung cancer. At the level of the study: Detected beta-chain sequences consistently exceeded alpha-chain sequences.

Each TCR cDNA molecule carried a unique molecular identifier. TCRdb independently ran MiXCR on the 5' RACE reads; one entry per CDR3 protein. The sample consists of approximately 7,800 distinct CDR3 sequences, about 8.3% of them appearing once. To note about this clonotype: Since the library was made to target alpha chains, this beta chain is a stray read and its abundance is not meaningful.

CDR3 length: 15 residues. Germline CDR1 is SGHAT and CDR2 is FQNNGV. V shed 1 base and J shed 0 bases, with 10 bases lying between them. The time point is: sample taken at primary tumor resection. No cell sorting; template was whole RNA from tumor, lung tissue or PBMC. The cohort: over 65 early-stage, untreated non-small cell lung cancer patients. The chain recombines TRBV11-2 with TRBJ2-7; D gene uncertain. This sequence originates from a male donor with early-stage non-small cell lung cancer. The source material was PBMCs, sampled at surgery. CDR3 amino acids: CASSLGSGASYEQYF. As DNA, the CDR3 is TGTGCCAGCAGCTTAGGATCAGGAGCCTCCTACGAGCAGTACTTC. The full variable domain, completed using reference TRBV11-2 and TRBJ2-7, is EAGVAQSPRYKIIEKRQSVAFWCNPISGHATLYWYQQILGQGPKLLIQFQNNGVVDDSQLPKDRFSAERLKGVDSTLKIQPAKLEDSAVYLCASSLGSGASYEQYFGPGTRLTVT.